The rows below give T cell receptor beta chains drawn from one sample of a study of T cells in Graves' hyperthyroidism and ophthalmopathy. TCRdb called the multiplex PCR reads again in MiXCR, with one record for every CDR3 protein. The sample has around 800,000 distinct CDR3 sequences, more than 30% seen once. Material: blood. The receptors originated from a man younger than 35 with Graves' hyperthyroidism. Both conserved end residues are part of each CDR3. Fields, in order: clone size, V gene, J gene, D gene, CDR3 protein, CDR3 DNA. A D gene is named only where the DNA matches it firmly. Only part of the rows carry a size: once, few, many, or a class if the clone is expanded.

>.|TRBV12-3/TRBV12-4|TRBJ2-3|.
CASRGLDTQYF
TGTGCCAGCAGGGGCCTGGATACGCAGTATTTT
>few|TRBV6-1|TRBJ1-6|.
CASSGGDTSPLHF
TGTGCCAGCAGTGGAGGGGACACTTCACCCCTCCACTTT
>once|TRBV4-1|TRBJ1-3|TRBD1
CASRGTGAGNTIYF
TGCGCCAGCAGGGGGACAGGGGCTGGAAACACCATATATTTT
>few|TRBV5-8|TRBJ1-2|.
CASSLGRLRADYGYTF
TGTGCCAGCAGCCTGGGACGGTTGAGAGCGGACTATGGCTACACCTTC
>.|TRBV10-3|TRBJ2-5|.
CAIGGTEDQPQYF
TGTGCCATCGGGGGGACGGAAGATCAGCCCCAGTACTTC
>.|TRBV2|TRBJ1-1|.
CASSQTGRGNTEAFF
TGTGCCAGCAGCCAAACAGGGCGAGGGAACACTGAAGCTTTCTTT
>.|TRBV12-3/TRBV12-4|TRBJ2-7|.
CASSSRTDAEEQYF
TGTGCCAGCTCCTCCCGGACCGACGCCGAGGAGCAGTACTTC
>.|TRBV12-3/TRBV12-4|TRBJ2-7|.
CASSLSGLPWRYEQYF
TGTGCCAGCAGTTTATCGGGACTCCCCTGGAGGTACGAGCAGTACTTC
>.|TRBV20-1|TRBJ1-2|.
CSARVPGDYGYTF
TGCAGTGCTAGAGTCCCTGGGGACTATGGCTACACCTTC
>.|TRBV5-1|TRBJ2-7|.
CTSSFGGEAAYEQYF
TGCACCAGCAGCTTTGGTGGGGAGGCCGCCTACGAGCAGTACTTC
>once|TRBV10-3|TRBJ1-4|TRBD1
CATGTGEEEKLFF
TGTGCCACCGGGACAGGGGAGGAGGAAAAACTGTTTTTT
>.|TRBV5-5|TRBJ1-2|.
CASRAGGRDVYTF
TGTGCCAGCAGGGCGGGGGGCAGGGACGTCTACACCTTC
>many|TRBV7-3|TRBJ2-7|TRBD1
CASSVTGGSSYEQYF
TGTGCCAGCAGCGTCACAGGGGGGAGCTCCTACGAGCAGTACTTC
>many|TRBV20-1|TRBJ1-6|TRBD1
CSARGTGSGSPLHF
TGCAGTGCTAGAGGGACAGGGTCGGGTTCACCCCTCCACTTT
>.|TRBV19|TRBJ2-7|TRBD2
CASSPPRGDSEQYF
TGTGCCAGTAGCCCACCCCGGGGGGACTCCGAGCAGTACTTC
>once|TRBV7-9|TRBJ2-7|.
CASSQDEAAYYEQYF
TGTGCCAGCAGCCAAGATGAGGCGGCATACTACGAGCAGTACTTC
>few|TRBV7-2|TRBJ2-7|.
CASSLPRGGRWDEQYF
TGTGCCAGCAGCCTCCCCCGAGGGGGGCGCTGGGACGAGCAGTACTTC
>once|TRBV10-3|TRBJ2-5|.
CAISHPLGETQYF
TGTGCCATCAGCCACCCTCTCGGAGAGACCCAGTACTTC
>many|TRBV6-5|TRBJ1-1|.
CASSYSLNTEAFF
TGTGCCAGCAGTTACTCCTTGAACACTGAAGCTTTCTTT
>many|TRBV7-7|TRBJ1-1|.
CASSLRPAMNTEAFF
TGTGCTAGCAGCTTACGGCCAGCCATGAACACTGAAGCTTTCTTT
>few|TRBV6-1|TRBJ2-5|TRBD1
CATHGWDRGETQYF
TGTGCCACCCACGGATGGGACAGGGGAGAGACCCAGTACTTC
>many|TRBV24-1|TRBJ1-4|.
CATSDPSEGRNEKLFF
TGTGCCACCAGTGATCCGTCAGAGGGGCGGAATGAAAAACTGTTTTTT
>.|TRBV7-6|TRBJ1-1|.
CASSSPTDFNTEAFF
TGTGCCAGCAGCTCCCCGACAGATTTTAACACTGAAGCTTTCTTT
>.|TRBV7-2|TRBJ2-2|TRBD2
CASSLVSGGATGELFF
TGTGCCAGCAGCTTAGTCTCGGGGGGGGCCACCGGGGAGCTGTTTTTT
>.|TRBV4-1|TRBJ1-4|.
CASSQVGGVGKLFF
TGCGCCAGCAGCCAAGTAGGGGGGGTGGGAAAACTGTTTTTT
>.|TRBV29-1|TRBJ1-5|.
CSVQQGDQPQHF
TGCAGCGTTCAACAGGGCGATCAGCCCCAGCATTTT
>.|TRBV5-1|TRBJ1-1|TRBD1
CASSPDRGRTLNTEAFF
TGCGCCAGCAGCCCGGACAGGGGGCGAACCTTGAACACTGAAGCTTTCTTT
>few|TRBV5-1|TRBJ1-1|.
CASKGAGDGTEAFF
TGCGCCAGCAAAGGGGCAGGGGACGGTACTGAAGCTTTCTTT
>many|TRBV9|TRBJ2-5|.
CASSTRTVETQYF
TGTGCCAGCAGCACCCGGACTGTAGAGACCCAGTACTTC
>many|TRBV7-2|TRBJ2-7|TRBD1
CASRPTGSYEQYF
TGTGCCAGCAGACCGACAGGGAGCTACGAGCAGTACTTC
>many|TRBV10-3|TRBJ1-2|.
CASSDSPVQYGYTF
TGTGCCAGCAGTGACTCCCCGGTCCAGTATGGCTACACCTTC
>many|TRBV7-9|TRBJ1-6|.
CASSRTELSTPLHF
TGTGCCAGCAGCCGGACGGAGCTTTCGACACCCCTCCACTTT
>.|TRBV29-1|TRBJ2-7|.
CSVEGRSSYGQYF
TGCAGCGTTGAGGGCCGAAGCTCCTACGGGCAGTACTTC
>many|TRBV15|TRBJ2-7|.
CATSRAGRGIYEQYF
TGTGCCACCAGCAGAGCCGGTAGGGGGATCTACGAGCAGTACTTC
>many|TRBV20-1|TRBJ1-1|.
CSADGDYTEAFF
TGCAGTGCCGACGGGGATTACACTGAAGCTTTCTTT
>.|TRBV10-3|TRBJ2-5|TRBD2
CAIMGGVTETQYF
TGTGCCATCATGGGAGGGGTGACAGAGACCCAGTACTTC
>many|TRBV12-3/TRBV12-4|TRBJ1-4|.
CASSPGSGAEKLFF
TGTGCCAGCAGTCCGGGATCAGGGGCGGAAAAACTGTTTTTT
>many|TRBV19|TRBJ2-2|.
CASSASYTGELFF
TGTGCCAGTAGTGCATCCTACACCGGGGAGCTGTTTTTT
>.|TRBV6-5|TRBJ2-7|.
CASSYGGTAGSYEQYF
TGTGCCAGCAGTTACGGGGGCACAGCCGGTTCCTACGAGCAGTACTTC
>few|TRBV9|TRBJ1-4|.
CASSKGQPSEKLFF
TGTGCCAGCTCAAAGGGACAACCGTCTGAAAAACTGTTTTTT
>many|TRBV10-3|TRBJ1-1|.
CAISPSPMNTEAFF
TGTGCCATCAGTCCGTCGCCTATGAACACTGAAGCTTTCTTT
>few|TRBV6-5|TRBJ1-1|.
CASRHGSMMAFF
TGTGCCAGCAGACACGGGAGTATGATGGCTTTCTTT
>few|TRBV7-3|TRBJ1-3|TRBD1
CASSLSTGQGNVKDTIYF
TGTGCCAGCAGCTTATCGACCGGACAGGGCAACGTAAAGGACACCATATATTTT
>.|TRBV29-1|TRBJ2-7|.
CSVERVGEQYF
TGCAGCGTTGAACGGGTGGGCGAGCAGTACTTC
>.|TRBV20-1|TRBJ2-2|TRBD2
CSATGGGASGELFF
TGCAGTGCTACCGGCGGGGGGGCAAGCGGGGAGCTGTTTTTT
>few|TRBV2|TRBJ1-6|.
CASRHFTANSPLHF
TGTGCCAGCAGGCACTTTACGGCTAATTCACCCCTCCACTTT
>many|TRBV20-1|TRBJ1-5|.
CSARRQVSTIEPQHF
TGCAGTGCTAGGAGACAGGTTTCGACGATAGAGCCCCAGCATTTT
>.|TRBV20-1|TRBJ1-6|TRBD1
CSAKTGQGYSPLRF
TGTAGTGCTAAGACGGGACAGGGCTATTCACCCCTCCGCTTT
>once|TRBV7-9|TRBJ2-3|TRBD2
CASSSVAGGEDTQYF
TGTGCCAGCAGCTCAGTCGCGGGAGGGGAGGATACGCAGTATTTT
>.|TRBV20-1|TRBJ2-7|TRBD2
CSARDWTGGGEQYF
TGCAGTGCTAGAGACTGGACGGGAGGCGGGGAGCAGTACTTC
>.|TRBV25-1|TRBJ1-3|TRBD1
CASSEYLQGDGNTIYF
TGTGCCAGCAGTGAATATCTACAGGGGGATGGAAACACCATATATTTT
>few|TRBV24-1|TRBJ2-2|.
CATMGQGTGELFF
TGTGCCACCATGGGGCAGGGCACCGGGGAGCTGTTTTTT